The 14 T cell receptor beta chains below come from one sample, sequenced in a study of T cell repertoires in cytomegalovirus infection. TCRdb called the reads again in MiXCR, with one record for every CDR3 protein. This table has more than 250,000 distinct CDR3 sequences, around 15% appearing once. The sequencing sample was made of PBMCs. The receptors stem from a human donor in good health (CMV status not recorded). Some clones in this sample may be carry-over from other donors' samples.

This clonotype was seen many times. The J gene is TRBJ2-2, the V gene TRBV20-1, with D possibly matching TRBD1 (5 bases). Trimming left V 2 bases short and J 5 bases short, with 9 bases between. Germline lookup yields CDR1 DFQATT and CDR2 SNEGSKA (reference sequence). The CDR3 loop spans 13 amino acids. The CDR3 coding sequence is TGCAGTGCTAGAATTCCAGGGACCGGGGAGCTGTTTTTT. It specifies CSARIPGTGELFF.

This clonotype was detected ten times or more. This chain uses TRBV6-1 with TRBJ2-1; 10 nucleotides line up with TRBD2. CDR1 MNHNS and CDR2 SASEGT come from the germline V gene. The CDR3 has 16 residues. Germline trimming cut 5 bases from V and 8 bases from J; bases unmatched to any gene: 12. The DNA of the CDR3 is TGTGCCAGCAGTAAATTAGCGGGGGGCCATGCCGATGAGCAGTTCTTC. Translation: CASSKLAGGHADEQFF.

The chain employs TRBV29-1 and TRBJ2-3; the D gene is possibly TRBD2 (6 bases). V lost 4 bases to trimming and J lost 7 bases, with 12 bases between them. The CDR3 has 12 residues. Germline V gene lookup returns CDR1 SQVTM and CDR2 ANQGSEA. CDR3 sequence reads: CSVGSEGHTQYF. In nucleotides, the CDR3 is TGCAGCGTTGGGTCGGAGGGCCATACGCAGTATTTT.

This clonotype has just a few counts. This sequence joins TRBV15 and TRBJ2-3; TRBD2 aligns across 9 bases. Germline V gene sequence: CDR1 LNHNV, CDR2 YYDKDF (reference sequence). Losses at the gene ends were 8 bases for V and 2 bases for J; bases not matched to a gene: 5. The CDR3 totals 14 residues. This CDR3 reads CATLGLADTDTQYF. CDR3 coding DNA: TGTGCCACCTTGGGACTAGCTGACACAGATACGCAGTATTTT. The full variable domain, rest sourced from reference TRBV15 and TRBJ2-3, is DAMVIQNPRYQVTQFGKPVTLSCSQTLNHNVMYWYQQKSSQAPKLLFHYYDKDFNNEADTPDNFQSRRPNTSFCFLDIRSPGLGDTAMYLCATLGLADTDTQYFGPGTRLTVL.

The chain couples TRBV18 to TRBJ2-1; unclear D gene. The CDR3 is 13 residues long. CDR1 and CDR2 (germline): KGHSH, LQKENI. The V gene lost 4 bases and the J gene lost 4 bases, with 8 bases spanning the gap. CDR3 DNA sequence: TGTGCCAGCTCACTGGCCAGTTACAATGAGCAGTTCTTC. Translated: CASSLASYNEQFF. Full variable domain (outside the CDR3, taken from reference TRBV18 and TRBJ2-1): NAGVMQNPRHLVRRRGQEARLRCSPMKGHSHVYWYRQLPEEGLKFMVYLQKENIIDESGMPKERFSAEFPKEGPSILRIQQVVRGDSAAYFCASSLASYNEQFFGPGTRLTVL.

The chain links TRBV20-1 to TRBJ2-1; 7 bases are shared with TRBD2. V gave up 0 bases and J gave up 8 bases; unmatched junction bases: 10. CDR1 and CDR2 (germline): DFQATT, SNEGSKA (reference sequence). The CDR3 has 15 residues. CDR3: CSARDYATSLDEQFF. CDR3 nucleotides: TGCAGTGCTAGAGATTACGCGACTAGCTTGGATGAGCAGTTCTTC.

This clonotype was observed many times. DNA for the CDR3: TGTGCCAGCAGCTTAGTGGTAGGGGCCGGGGGGTCCTACGAGCAGTACTTC. Translated: CASSLVVGAGGSYEQYF. The chain carries TRBV7-2 and TRBJ2-7, with TRBD2 matching 7 bases. V trimming: 1 base; J trimming: 1 base; junction bases outside the gene matches: 10. CDR1 and CDR2 (germline): SGHTA, FQGNSA. This CDR3 has 17 residues.

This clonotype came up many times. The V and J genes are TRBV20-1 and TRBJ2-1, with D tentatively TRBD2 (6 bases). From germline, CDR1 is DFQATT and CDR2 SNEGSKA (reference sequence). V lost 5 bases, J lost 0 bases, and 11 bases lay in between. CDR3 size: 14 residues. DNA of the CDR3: TGCAGTGCTGGGGACGGGAGCTCCTACAATGAGCAGTTCTTC. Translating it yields CSAGDGSSYNEQFF.

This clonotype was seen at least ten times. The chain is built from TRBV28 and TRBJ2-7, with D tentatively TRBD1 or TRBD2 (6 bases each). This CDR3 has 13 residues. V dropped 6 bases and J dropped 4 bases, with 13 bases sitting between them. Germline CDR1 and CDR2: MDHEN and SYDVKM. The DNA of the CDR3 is TGTGCCAGCAGCGCCACAGGGAGGTACGAGCAGTACTTC. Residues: CASSATGRYEQYF.

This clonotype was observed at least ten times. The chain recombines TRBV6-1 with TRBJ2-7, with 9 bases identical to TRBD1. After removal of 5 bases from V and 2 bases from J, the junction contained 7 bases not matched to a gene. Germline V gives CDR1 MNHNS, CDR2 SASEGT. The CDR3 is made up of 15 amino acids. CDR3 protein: CASSRERTGAYEQYF. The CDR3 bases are TGTGCCAGCAGTCGCGAACGGACAGGGGCCTACGAGCAGTACTTC.

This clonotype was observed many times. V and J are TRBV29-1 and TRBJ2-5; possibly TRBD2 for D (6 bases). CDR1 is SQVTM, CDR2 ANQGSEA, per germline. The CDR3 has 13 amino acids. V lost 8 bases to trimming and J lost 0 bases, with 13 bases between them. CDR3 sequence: CSYRDFDQETQYF. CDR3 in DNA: TGCAGCTACCGGGACTTTGACCAAGAGACCCAGTACTTC.

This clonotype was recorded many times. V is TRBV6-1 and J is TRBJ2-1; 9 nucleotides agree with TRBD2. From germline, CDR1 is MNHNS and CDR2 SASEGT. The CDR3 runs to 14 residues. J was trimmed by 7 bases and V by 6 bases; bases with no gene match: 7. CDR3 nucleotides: TGTGCCAGCAGCGTAGCGGGGGTCTGGAATGAGCAGTTCTTC. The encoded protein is CASSVAGVWNEQFF.

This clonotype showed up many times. The CDR3 nucleotides read TGTGCCAGCAGCAGGGCGGGAAGCAATCAGCCCCAGCATTTT. It codes for CASSRAGSNQPQHF. The chain couples TRBV7-9 to TRBJ1-5; D not resolved. Germline-derived CDR1 and CDR2 are SEHNR and FQNEAQ (reference sequence). Trimming took 5 bases from V and 1 from J, leaving 9 bases between them. The CDR3 is made up of 14 amino acids.

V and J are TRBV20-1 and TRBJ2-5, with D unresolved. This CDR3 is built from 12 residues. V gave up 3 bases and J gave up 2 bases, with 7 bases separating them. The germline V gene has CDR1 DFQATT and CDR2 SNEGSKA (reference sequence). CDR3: CSARRPQETQYF. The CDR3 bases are TGCAGTGCTAGGAGGCCTCAAGAGACCCAGTACTTC.